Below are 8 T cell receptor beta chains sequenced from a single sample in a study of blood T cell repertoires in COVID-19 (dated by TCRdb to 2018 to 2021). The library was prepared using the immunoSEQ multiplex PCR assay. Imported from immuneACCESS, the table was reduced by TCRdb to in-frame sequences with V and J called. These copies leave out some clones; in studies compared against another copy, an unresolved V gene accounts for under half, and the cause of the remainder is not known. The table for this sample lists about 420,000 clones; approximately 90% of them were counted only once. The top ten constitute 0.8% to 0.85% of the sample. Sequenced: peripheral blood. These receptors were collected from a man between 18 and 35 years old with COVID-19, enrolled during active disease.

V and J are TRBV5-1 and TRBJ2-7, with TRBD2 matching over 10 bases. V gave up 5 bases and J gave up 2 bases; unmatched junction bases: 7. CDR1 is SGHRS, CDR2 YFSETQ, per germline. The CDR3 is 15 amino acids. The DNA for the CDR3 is TGCGCCAGCAGGCCGACTAGCGGGCTTACCTACGAGCAGTACTTC. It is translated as CASRPTSGLTYEQYF.

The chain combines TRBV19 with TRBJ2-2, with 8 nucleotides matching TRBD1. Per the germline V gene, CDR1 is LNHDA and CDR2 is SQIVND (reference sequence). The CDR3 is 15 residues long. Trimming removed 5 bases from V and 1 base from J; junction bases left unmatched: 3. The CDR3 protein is CASSPGTGNTGELFF. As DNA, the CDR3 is TGTGCCAGTAGTCCCGGGACAGGGAACACCGGGGAGCTGTTTTTT.

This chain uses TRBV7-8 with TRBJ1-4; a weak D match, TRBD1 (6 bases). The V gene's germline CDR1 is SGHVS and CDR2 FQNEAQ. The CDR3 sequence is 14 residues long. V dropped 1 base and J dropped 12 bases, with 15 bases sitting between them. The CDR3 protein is CASSLVGRGGELFF. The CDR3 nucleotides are TGTGCCAGCAGCTTAGTGGGCAGGGGCGGAGAACTGTTTTTT. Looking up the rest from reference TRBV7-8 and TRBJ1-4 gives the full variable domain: GAGVSQSPRYKVAKRGQDVALRCDPISGHVSLFWYQQALGQGPEFLTYFQNEAQLDKSGLPSDRFFAERPEGSVSTLKIQRTQQEDSAVYLCASSLVGRGGELFFGSGTQLSVL.

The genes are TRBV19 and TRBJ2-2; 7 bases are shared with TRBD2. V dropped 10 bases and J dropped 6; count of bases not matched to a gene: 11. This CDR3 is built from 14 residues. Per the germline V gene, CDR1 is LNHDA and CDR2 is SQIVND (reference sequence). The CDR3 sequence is CATSGGGGAGELFF. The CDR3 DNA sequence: TGTGCCACCTCGGGTGGGGGAGGGGCCGGGGAGCTGTTTTTT.

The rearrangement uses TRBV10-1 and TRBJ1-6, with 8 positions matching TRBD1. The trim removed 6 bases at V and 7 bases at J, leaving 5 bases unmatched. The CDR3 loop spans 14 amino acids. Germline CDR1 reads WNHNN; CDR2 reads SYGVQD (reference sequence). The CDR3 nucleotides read TGCGCCAGCAGCGCACAGGGGGGGAATTCACCCCTCCACTTT. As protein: CASSAQGGNSPLHF.

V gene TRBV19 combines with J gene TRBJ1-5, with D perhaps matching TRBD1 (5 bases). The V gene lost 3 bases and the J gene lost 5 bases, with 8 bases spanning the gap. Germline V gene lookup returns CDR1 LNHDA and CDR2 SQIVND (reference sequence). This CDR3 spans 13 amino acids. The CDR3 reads CASSMTDYQPQHF. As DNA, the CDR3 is TGTGCCAGTAGTATGACAGACTATCAGCCCCAGCATTTT.

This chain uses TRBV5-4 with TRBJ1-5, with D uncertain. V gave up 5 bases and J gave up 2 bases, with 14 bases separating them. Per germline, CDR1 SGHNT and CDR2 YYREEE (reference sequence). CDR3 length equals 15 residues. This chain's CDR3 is CASRECEGGNQPQHF. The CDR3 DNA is TGTGCCAGCAGGGAGTGTGAGGGTGGCAATCAGCCCCAGCATTTT.

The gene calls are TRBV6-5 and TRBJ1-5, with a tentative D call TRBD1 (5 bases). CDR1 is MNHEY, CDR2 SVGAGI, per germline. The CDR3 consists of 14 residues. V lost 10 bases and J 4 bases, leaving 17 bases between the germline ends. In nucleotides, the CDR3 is TGTGCCACACAGCTAATTCCAGGGAATCAGCCCCAGCATTTT. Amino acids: CATQLIPGNQPQHF.